This T cell receptor (beta chain) was recorded in a study of blood T cells in healthy people across ages. Study findings and constraints: Diversity figures based on one million T cells were deemed too low.

As regards this clonotype: The antigen is undetermined.

A second PCR, run for about 6 to 11 cycles, used a sample-barcoded 5' primer plus a J-beta primer mix. One entry per CDR3 protein results from TCRdb running MiXCR on the 5' RACE reads. In the table there are about 640,000 distinct CDR3 sequences, roughly 31% of which are singletons. J was trimmed by 1 base and V by 4 bases; bases with no gene match: 7. This CDR3 spans 15 amino acids. The germline gives CDR1 SGHRS, CDR2 YFSETQ. Isolation of PBMCs gave at least 7 million cells per sample. The V call is TRBV5-1, the J call TRBJ1-1; 7 nucleotides agree with TRBD1. This TCR came from a woman older than 75 in good health. Input material: blood. This CDR3 reads CASSTGRGGNTEAFF. As DNA, the CDR3 is TGCGCCAGCAGCACCGGCAGGGGGGGGAACACTGAAGCTTTCTTT.